This section outlines one T cell receptor (beta chain) sequence together with its context. This entry is derived from a study of T cell responses to AZD1222 COVID-19 vaccine. The CDR3 is 15 residues long. CDR1 and CDR2 (germline): MNHNS, SASEGT. J was trimmed by 4 bases and V by 3 bases; bases with no gene match: 2. Here immunoSEQ multiplex PCR was the method, and the copy in TCRdb shows in-frame clones only, minus some. The sample holds approximately 180,000 clones, 70% to 90% seen once. Sequencing used peripheral blood, obtained on day 0 of AZD1222 vaccination. This receptor was obtained from an adult in good health. The chain has TRBV6-1 and TRBJ2-1, with 11 bases lining up with TRBD2. This chain's CDR3 is CASSDLAGGYNEQFF. In nucleotides, the CDR3 is TGTGCCAGCAGTGATCTAGCGGGAGGATACAATGAGCAGTTCTTC.